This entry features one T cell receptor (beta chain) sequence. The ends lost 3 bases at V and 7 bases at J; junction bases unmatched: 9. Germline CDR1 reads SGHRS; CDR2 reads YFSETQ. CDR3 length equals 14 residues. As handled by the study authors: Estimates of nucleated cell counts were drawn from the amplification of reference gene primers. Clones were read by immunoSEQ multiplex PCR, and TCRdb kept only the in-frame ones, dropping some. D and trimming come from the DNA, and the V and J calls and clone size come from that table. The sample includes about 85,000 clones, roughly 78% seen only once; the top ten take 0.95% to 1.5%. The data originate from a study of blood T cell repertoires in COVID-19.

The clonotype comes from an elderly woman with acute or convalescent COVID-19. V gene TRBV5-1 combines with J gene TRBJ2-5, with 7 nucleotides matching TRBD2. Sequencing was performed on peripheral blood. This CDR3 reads CASSSDAASGTQYF. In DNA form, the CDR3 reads TGCGCCAGCAGCTCTGACGCGGCTAGCGGGACCCAGTACTTC. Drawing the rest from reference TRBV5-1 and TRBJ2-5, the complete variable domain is KAGVTQTPRYLIKTRGQQVTLSCSPISGHRSVSWYQQTPGQGLQFLFEYFSETQRNKGNFPGRFSGRQFSNSRSEMNVSTLELGDSALYLCASSSDAASGTQYFGPGTRLLVL.